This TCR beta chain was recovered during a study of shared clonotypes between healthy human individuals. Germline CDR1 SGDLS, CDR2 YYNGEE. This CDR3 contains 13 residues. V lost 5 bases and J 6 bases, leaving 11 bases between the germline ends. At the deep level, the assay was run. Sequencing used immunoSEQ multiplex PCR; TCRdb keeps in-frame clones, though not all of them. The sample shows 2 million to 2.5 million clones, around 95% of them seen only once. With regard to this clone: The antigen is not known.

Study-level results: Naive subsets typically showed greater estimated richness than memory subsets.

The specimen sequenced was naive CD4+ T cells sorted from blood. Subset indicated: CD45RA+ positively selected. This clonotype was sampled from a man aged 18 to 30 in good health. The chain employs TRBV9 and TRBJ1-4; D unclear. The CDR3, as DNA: TGTGCCAGCAGTCGAGAGCCCGATGAAAAACTGTTTTTT. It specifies CASSREPDEKLFF.